This is a list of T cell receptor beta chains from one sample in a study of T cell changes during pregnancy in multiple sclerosis. Method: immunoSEQ multiplex PCR; TCRdb's copy keeps in-frame clones and lacks some. The data contain tens of thousands of clones, about nine tenths of them singletons. The sequencing used CD4+ T cells from peripheral blood mononuclear cells, collected after pregnancy. The receptors were gathered from a female donor with multiple sclerosis, enrolled in a pregnancy study. The CDR3 runs from the conserved cysteine through the conserved F or W. The D gene is left open where the match is weak. Clone size, where shown, is once, few, many, or a class for clones that have expanded.

>TRBV5-6|TRBJ1-5|-|-
CASSFSRRGSNQPQHF
TGTGCCAGCAGCTTTAGTCGCAGGGGTAGCAATCAGCCCCAGCATTTT
>TRBV5-4|TRBJ2-1|-|TRBD2
CASSVVASGTNNEQFF
TGTGCCAGCAGCGTGGTGGCTAGCGGGACCAACAATGAGCAGTTCTTC
>TRBV7-2|TRBJ2-1|-|TRBD2
CASSLVRGGGYNEQFF
TGTGCCAGCAGCTTAGTACGCGGGGGGGGGTACAATGAGCAGTTCTTC
>TRBV9|TRBJ1-3|-|-
CASSRSRSSGNTIYF
TGTGCCAGCAGCCGTTCGCGGAGCTCTGGAAACACCATATATTTT
>TRBV19|TRBJ1-1|-|-
CASSPNQDFTEAFF
TGTGCCAGTAGCCCAAACCAGGACTTCACTGAAGCTTTCTTT
>TRBV9|TRBJ2-7|-|-
CASSVQRGRPSAYEQYF
TGTGCCAGCAGCGTTCAGAGGGGGAGACCTTCTGCCTACGAGCAGTACTTC
>TRBV9|TRBJ1-2|-|-
CASSQRGIHSGYTF
TGTGCCAGCAGCCAGAGGGGGATCCACTCTGGCTACACCTTC
>TRBV7-9|TRBJ2-1|-|-
CATQRTAAAYNEQFF
TGTGCCACCCAGCGGACGGCAGCGGCCTACAATGAGCAGTTCTTC
>TRBV27|TRBJ2-3|-|-
CACGGGNTQYF
TGTGCCTGCGGGGGCGGAAATACGCAGTATTTT
>TRBV5-8|TRBJ1-4|-|-
CASSLDAQVINEKLFF
TGTGCCAGCAGCTTGGACGCACAGGTGATCAATGAAAAACTGTTTTTT
>TRBV27|TRBJ1-1|-|-
CASNFREGTEAFF
TGTGCCAGCAATTTCCGGGAGGGCACTGAAGCTTTCTTT
>TRBV9|TRBJ2-3|-|-
CASSPRSDTQYF
TGTGCCAGCAGCCCCAGATCAGATACGCAGTATTTT
>TRBV7-9|TRBJ2-5|-|TRBD2
CASSLLTGGGQETQYF
TGTGCCAGCAGCTTATTAACGGGGGGTGGGCAAGAGACCCAGTACTTC
>TRBV19|TRBJ1-2|-|TRBD1
CASREQGDYGYTF
TGTGCCAGTAGAGAACAGGGGGACTATGGCTACACCTTC
>TRBV7-3|TRBJ2-3|-|-
CASSFAQYTDTQYF
TGTGCCAGCAGCTTTGCACAGTACACAGATACGCAGTATTTT
>TRBV5-4|TRBJ1-6|-|-
CASRPRQDYNSPLHF
TGTGCCAGCCGCCCCCGACAGGACTATAATTCACCCCTCCACTTT
>TRBV20-1|TRBJ2-7|-|-
CSVPRGEQYF
TGCAGTGTCCCCCGGGGGGAGCAGTACTTC
>TRBV11-1|TRBJ2-1|-|-
CASSLSVGLSLNEQFF
TGTGCCAGCAGCTTAAGCGTGGGACTTAGTCTCAATGAGCAGTTCTTC
>TRBV7-9|TRBJ2-5|-|TRBD2
CASLLGLGETQYF
TGTGCCAGCTTGTTGGGACTAGGAGAGACCCAGTACTTC
>TRBV7-9|TRBJ2-5|-|-
CASSFRGHETQYF
TGTGCCAGCAGCTTTAGAGGGCACGAGACCCAGTACTTC
>TRBV6-5|TRBJ1-3|-|TRBD1
CASIGQAGNTIYF
TGTGCCAGCATTGGACAGGCTGGAAACACCATATATTTT
>TRBV4-2|TRBJ2-3|-|TRBD2
CASSLALAGTDTQYF
TGTGCCAGCAGCCTTGCACTAGCGGGCACAGATACGCAGTATTTT
>TRBV15|TRBJ2-7|-|-
CATSRDGRGTYEQYF
TGTGCCACCAGCAGAGATGGAAGGGGCACCTACGAGCAGTACTTC
>TRBV7-7|TRBJ2-5|-|TRBD2
CASSWGTSGGSGETQYF
TGTGCCAGCAGCTGGGGGACTAGCGGGGGGTCCGGAGAGACCCAGTACTTC
>TRBV19|TRBJ1-1|-|TRBD1
CASSSWDRGLNTEAFF
TGTGCCAGTAGTTCGTGGGACAGGGGGCTAAACACTGAAGCTTTCTTT
>TRBV18|TRBJ1-5|few|-
CASSPGGFYSNQPQHF
TGTGCCAGCTCACCAGGAGGCTTCTATAGCAATCAGCCCCAGCATTTT
>TRBV7-9|TRBJ1-4|few|TRBD1
CASSLRGRGEKLFF
TGTGCCAGCAGCTTAAGGGGGCGGGGTGAAAAACTGTTTTTT
>TRBV19|TRBJ1-3|-|TRBD1
CASRKTGNGNTIYF
TGTGCCAGTAGGAAGACAGGGAATGGAAACACCATATATTTT